The clone carrying this T cell receptor (beta chain) was found many times. This sample stems from a study of molecular identifiers for immune sequencing clone quantification. TCRdb passed the PCR reads through MiXCR, listing each CDR3 protein once. The profile covers about 640,000 distinct CDR3 sequences, with 15% to 20% appearing a single time and 0.7% to 1% taken by the ten largest. In germline, CDR1 is MNHEY, CDR2 SMNVEV (reference sequence). Trimming pared 5 bases from V and 5 bases from J, leaving 18 bases between. CDR3 length equals 16 residues. The chain has TRBV27 and TRBJ2-2; a weak D match, TRBD2 (6 bases). The sample comprised naive CD8+ T cells from blood, with Jurkat cell RNA spiked in. The subset was: FACS-sorted CD8+CD4-CCR7+CD45RA+ naive T cells. The TCR originated in a human donor in good health. Some libraries in this study had Jurkat cell RNA spiked in. CDR3 nucleotides: TGTGCCAGCAGTCCTCAACGCGTGCGGGAAACCGGGGAGCTGTTTTTT. It codes for CASSPQRVRETGELFF.